Presented here are 22 T cell receptor beta chains from one specimen sequenced in a study of human T cells and chemical hapten exposure. Time point given: patch test 2, 6 weeks after DPC sensitization. The treatment denotes: therapeutic diphenylcyclopropenone sensitization with weekly scalp DPC. Via MiXCR, TCRdb re-called the RACE reads, giving one row per CDR3 protein. The table shows about 100,000 distinct CDR3 sequences, with about an eighth occurring only once. The specimen comprised whole blood, sampled in connection with sensitization to the hapten diphenylcyclopropenone (DPC). The source is a woman aged 35 to 49 with alopecia areata. Some clones in this sample may be carry-over from other donors' samples.

This clonotype turned up a few times. V gene TRBV18 combines with J gene TRBJ1-3; 7 nucleotides agree with TRBD1. This CDR3 is built from 19 residues. With 3 bases clipped from V and 0 bases from J, the junction kept 14 bases outside the gene matches. The germline CDR1 and CDR2 sequences are KGHSH and LQKENI. DNA of the CDR3: TGTGCCAGCTCACCGCTCCGGGACAGAGGATATGGCTCTGGAAACACCATATATTTT. The encoded protein is CASSPLRDRGYGSGNTIYF. Complete variable domain (other parts from reference TRBV18 and TRBJ1-3): NAGVMQNPRHLVRRRGQEARLRCSPMKGHSHVYWYRQLPEEGLKFMVYLQKENIIDESGMPKERFSAEFPKEGPSILRIQQVVRGDSAAYFCASSPLRDRGYGSGNTIYFGEGSWLTVV.

This clonotype was picked up a small number of times. The chain combines TRBV5-1 with TRBJ2-5; D call uncertain. Trimming took 1 base from V and 2 from J, leaving 12 bases between them. The CDR3 is made up of 15 amino acids. Germline CDR1 is SGHRS and CDR2 is YFSETQ. Written as DNA, the CDR3 is TGCGCCAGCAGCTTGCCCGGGTCAAAACAAGAGACCCAGTACTTC. Translating it yields CASSLPGSKQETQYF.

This clonotype showed up many times. V is TRBV6-2 or TRBV6-3 and J is TRBJ2-7; TRBD2 might be the D (6 bases). The germline V and J ends were trimmed by 6 bases and 2 bases, with 14 bases remaining between them. The CDR3 loop spans 14 amino acids. The germline gives CDR1 MNHEY, CDR2 SVGEGT. CDR3 in amino acids: CASRPDGGTYEQYF. CDR3 nucleotides: TGTGCCAGCAGGCCCGACGGGGGAACCTACGAGCAGTACTTC.

This clonotype has a count of ten or more. V gene TRBV28 combines with J gene TRBJ2-1; 10 bases are a match to TRBD2. V was clipped by 6 bases and J by 6 bases; unmatched bases: 14. Germline V gene lookup returns CDR1 MDHEN and CDR2 SYDVKM. This CDR3 is 17 amino acids long. CDR3 in amino acids: CASRTPLLAGVVNEQFF. The CDR3 DNA is TGTGCCAGCAGAACCCCCCTTCTAGCGGGAGTGGTCAATGAGCAGTTCTTC.

This clonotype appeared many times. The chain recombines TRBV6-2 or TRBV6-3 with TRBJ1-1; 7 nucleotides align to TRBD1. The CDR3 totals 16 residues. Germline assignment: CDR1 MNHEY and CDR2 SVGEGT. V was clipped by 6 bases and J by 5 bases; unmatched bases: 15. CDR3 amino acids: CASSSRSMTGKTEAFF. For the CDR3, the DNA is TGTGCCAGCAGCTCACGTAGCATGACAGGGAAGACTGAAGCTTTCTTT.

To note about this clonotype: A much larger clone sits a single nucleotide away, making a read error possible. The chain has TRBV9 and TRBJ2-5, with 9 bases that match TRBD2. This CDR3 region has 15 residues. CDR1 is SGDLS and CDR2 is YYNGEE in the germline V gene. In DNA, the CDR3 is TGTGCCAGCAGCCTCACTAGCGGGTGGGAAGAGTCCCAGTACTTC. Its translation is CASSLTSGWEESQYF.

This clonotype was found many times. V gene TRBV7-6 combines with J gene TRBJ1-5, with D maybe TRBD1 (5 bases). The CDR3 totals 13 residues. V lost 5 bases and J 7 bases, leaving 12 bases between the germline ends. Germline V gene sequence: CDR1 SGHVS, CDR2 FNYEAQ. This CDR3 is CASSGDRSQPQHF. CDR3 coding DNA: TGTGCCAGCAGCGGAGACAGATCCCAGCCCCAGCATTTT.

V gene TRBV20-1 combines with J gene TRBJ1-1, with 7 bases aligning to TRBD1. Unmatched junction bases numbered 10, after V lost 5 bases and J lost 1 base. Germline CDR1 reads DFQATT; CDR2 reads SNEGSKA (reference sequence). The CDR3 is 15 residues long. The CDR3 loop reads CSAPRTGRENTEAFF. CDR3 coding DNA: TGCAGTGCTCCCCGGACAGGACGGGAGAACACTGAAGCTTTCTTT.

Concerning this clonotype itself: A much larger clone sits a single nucleotide away, making a read error possible. CDR3: CASSLLWRTSGKDSYDEQFF. The CDR3 DNA reads as TGTGCCAGCAGCTTACTTTGGAGGACTAGCGGGAAGGACTCCTACGATGAGCAGTTCTTC. The chain combines TRBV7-9 with TRBJ2-1; TRBD2 matches at 12 bases. Germline V gene lookup returns CDR1 SEHNR and CDR2 FQNEAQ (reference sequence). The CDR3 runs 20 residues.

The genes are TRBV6-5 and TRBJ2-7, with D perhaps TRBD2 (6 bases). The V gene's germline CDR1 is MNHEY and CDR2 SVGAGI. This CDR3 region has 18 residues. Trimming took 2 bases from V and 4 from J, leaving 24 bases between them. CDR3 in amino acids: CASSYSRTRDWKGYEQYF. DNA for the CDR3: TGTGCCAGCAGTTACAGTCGGACCCGGGACTGGAAAGGATACGAGCAGTACTTC.

In this sample, this clonotype turned up many times. V usage is TRBV28 and J usage is TRBJ2-7, with D tentatively TRBD2 (6 bases). The length of the CDR3 is 14 residues. The V end was cut by 8 bases, the J end by 3 bases, with 17 bases between. The germline gives CDR1 MDHEN, CDR2 SYDVKM. The CDR3 spells CASAVWRGGYEQYF. DNA of the CDR3: TGTGCCAGCGCAGTCTGGCGGGGAGGCTACGAGCAGTACTTC.

This clonotype has only a few counts. This sequence joins TRBV20-1 and TRBJ1-2; the match to TRBD1 covers 8 bases. CDR1 DFQATT and CDR2 SNEGSKA come from the germline V gene (reference sequence). This CDR3 spans 14 amino acids. Trimming cost V 1 base and J 2 bases; bases outside gene matches: 3. The CDR3, as DNA: TGCAGTGCTAGAGTCACAGGGGGGAACTATGGCTACACCTTC. As protein: CSARVTGGNYGYTF.

There are a few counts of this clonotype. The CDR3 coding sequence is TGTGCCAGCAGTCGACCCCCCTCCGGGGGGAGGGTAAGGGAGCAGTACTTC. Protein sequence: CASSRPPSGGRVREQYF. This chain uses TRBV6-5 with TRBJ2-7; 7 bases line up with TRBD2. CDR1 is MNHEY, CDR2 SVGAGI, per germline. The ends lost 5 bases at V and 7 bases at J; junction bases unmatched: 20. This CDR3 has 17 amino acids.

The table lists this clonotype with many counts. The rearrangement links TRBV6-4 to TRBJ2-3, with 9 bases aligning to TRBD2. The V gene end was trimmed by 0 bases and the J gene end by 6 bases; junction bases not matched to a gene: 7. Germline values: CDR1 MRHNA, CDR2 SNTAGT. This CDR3 region has 16 residues. CDR3 protein: CASSDSIAGVADTQYF. CDR3 nucleotide sequence: TGTGCCAGCAGTGACTCAATAGCGGGGGTAGCGGATACGCAGTATTTT.

In its sample, this clonotype was seen many times. In DNA form, the CDR3 reads TGTGCCAGCAGTTACAAAGGGACAGGGGCCTACGAGCAGTACTTC. This sequence encodes CASSYKGTGAYEQYF. V and J are TRBV6-2 or TRBV6-3 and TRBJ2-7, with 10 bases that match TRBD1. The CDR3 totals 15 residues. Trimming cost V 2 bases and J 2 bases; bases outside gene matches: 3. Germline lookup yields CDR1 MNHEY and CDR2 SVGEGT.

The V gene is TRBV9, the J gene TRBJ2-3; 7 bases fit TRBD1. Trimming cost V 0 bases and J 3 bases; bases outside gene matches: 4. Germline V CDR1 and CDR2: SGDLS, YYNGEE. This CDR3 contains 15 residues. The CDR3 region has the DNA TGTGCCAGCAGCGTAGGTACCAGGGGGACAGATACGCAGTATTTT. Translated: CASSVGTRGTDTQYF.

The CDR3, as DNA: TGTGCCAGCAGCTCAGGGACAGGTCAAGAGACCCAGTACTTC. It specifies CASSSGTGQETQYF. V is TRBV7-9 and J is TRBJ2-5, with 8 bases identical to TRBD1. V was clipped by 4 bases and J by 2 bases; unmatched bases: 3. The length of the CDR3 is 14 residues. Germline V gene data show CDR1 as SEHNR and CDR2 as FQNEAQ (reference sequence).

This clonotype came up many times. The genes are TRBV3-1 and TRBJ1-2, with TRBD1 matching over 10 bases. J was trimmed by 11 bases and V by 1 base; bases with no gene match: 4. The CDR3 runs 13 residues. Germline values: CDR1 LGHDT, CDR2 YNNKEL (reference sequence). CDR3 amino acids: CASSQVRDRGYTF. In DNA form, the CDR3 reads TGTGCCAGCAGCCAAGTTCGGGACAGGGGTTACACCTTC.

In its sample, this clonotype was seen many times. This sequence joins TRBV5-1 and TRBJ2-7, with TRBD2 as a possible D gene (7 bases). Per the germline V gene, CDR1 is SGHRS and CDR2 is YFSETQ. The CDR3 spans 15 residues. Trimming stripped 9 bases from V and 3 bases from J, with 22 bases between. The CDR3 here is CATKRSWEGVYEQYF. The CDR3 coding sequence is TGCGCCACCAAGAGAAGTTGGGAGGGGGTCTACGAGCAGTACTTC.

In its sample, this clonotype was seen many times. The J gene is TRBJ2-2, the V gene TRBV6-2 or TRBV6-3, with TRBD2 matching 9 bases. V was clipped by 5 bases and J by 7 bases; unmatched bases: 11. Germline-derived CDR1 and CDR2 are MNHEY and SVGEGT. The CDR3 totals 16 residues. The CDR3 DNA follows: TGTGCCAGCAGTCTCTCCGCTGGCGGGGGGGTCGGGGAGCTGTTTTTT. It translates to CASSLSAGGGVGELFF.

This clonotype was seen repeatedly, ten times or more. The chain joins TRBV10-3 to TRBJ1-1; D gene ambiguous. This CDR3 contains 13 residues. Germline V gene sequence: CDR1 ENHRY, CDR2 SYGVKD. The V end lost 3 bases, the J end lost 11 bases, and 16 bases lay between the germline ends. CDR3 loop: CAISELQGPRAFF. The CDR3, as DNA: TGTGCCATCAGTGAACTTCAAGGCCCGCGGGCTTTCTTT.

This clonotype has a handful of counts. The chain links TRBV18 to TRBJ2-3; D uncertain. The CDR3 length is 14 residues. CDR1 and CDR2 (germline): KGHSH, LQKENI. V was trimmed by 3 bases and J by 2 bases, leaving 9 bases between them. The CDR3 DNA reads TGTGCCAGCTCACCGATCAGTTCCACAGATACGCAGTATTTT. Translating gives CASSPISSTDTQYF. The whole variable domain, filled in from reference TRBV18 and TRBJ2-3, reads NAGVMQNPRHLVRRRGQEARLRCSPMKGHSHVYWYRQLPEEGLKFMVYLQKENIIDESGMPKERFSAEFPKEGPSILRIQQVVRGDSAAYFCASSPISSTDTQYFGPGTRLTVL.